These 11 T cell receptor beta chains came from one sample sequenced in a study of CD8+ T cells in alopecia areata. It was cDNA, reverse transcribed from extracted RNA, that served as the sequencing template. The data were produced by immunoSEQ multiplex PCR, yet TCRdb's version contains in-frame clones alone and is incomplete. The table records some 180,000 clones, around 50% of them present only once. The specimen was CD8+ T cells sorted from blood. Receptors were obtained from a human donor in good health.

This clone has just one count. This chain links TRBV11-2 with TRBJ2-7; D is possibly TRBD1 (6 bases). The CDR3 consists of 14 residues. Deletions cut 4 bases from V and 1 base from J, with 11 bases between. CDR1 is SGHAT and CDR2 is FQNNGV in the germline V gene. CDR3 nucleotide sequence: TGTGCCAGCAGCTACGCTAGGGGGTCCTACGAGCAGTACTTC. This encodes CASSYARGSYEQYF. Complete variable domain (other parts from reference TRBV11-2 and TRBJ2-7): EAGVAQSPRYKIIEKRQSVAFWCNPISGHATLYWYQQILGQGPKLLIQFQNNGVVDDSQLPKDRFSAERLKGVDSTLKIQPAKLEDSAVYLCASSYARGSYEQYFGPGTRLTVT.

CDR3 coding DNA: TGCGCCAGCAGCTTGAACGTGGGGGCCCTGTCCGAGACCCAGTACTTC. Its protein product is CASSLNVGALSETQYF. This rearrangement joins TRBV5-1 to TRBJ2-5; D perhaps matches TRBD1 (6 bases). The CDR3 contains 16 residues. Trimming removed 1 base at V and 5 bases at J, with 18 bases between. Germline V CDR1 and CDR2: SGHRS, YFSETQ.

This clone came up once. V usage is TRBV27 and J usage is TRBJ2-5; 11 nucleotides agree with TRBD2. Per germline, CDR1 MNHEY and CDR2 SMNVEV (reference sequence). This CDR3 is 14 amino acids long. J was trimmed by 9 bases and V by 5 bases; bases with no gene match: 8. The CDR3 here is CASSLAGGGGAQYF. CDR3 nucleotides: TGTGCCAGCAGTCTAGCGGGGGGCGGGGGTGCCCAGTACTTC.

In nucleotides, the CDR3 is TGTGCCAGCGTGTCTAGCGATGGGTACGAGCAGTACTTC. It yields the protein CASVSSDGYEQYF. The chain recombines TRBV6-6 with TRBJ2-7; D is perhaps TRBD2 (6 bases). Trimming took off 8 bases at V and 4 bases at J, with 15 bases between the two ends. The V gene's germline CDR1 is MNHNY and CDR2 SVGAGI (reference sequence). There are 13 residues in the CDR3.

The chain combines TRBV2 with TRBJ2-7, with 9 bases lining up with TRBD1. The CDR3 extends over 15 amino acids. J gave up 3 bases and V 4 bases, and 7 bases lay outside the gene matches. Germline V gives CDR1 SNHLY, CDR2 FYNNEI. CDR3 sequence: CASSGGQGSLYEQYF. In DNA form, the CDR3 reads TGTGCCAGCAGTGGGGGACAGGGCTCTCTCTACGAGCAGTACTTC.

This clone turned up a few times. The chain has TRBV7-9 and TRBJ1-1; the D is unclear. The CDR3 totals 15 residues. Trimming cost V 1 base and J 0 bases, with 9 bases left between them. Germline values: CDR1 SEHNR, CDR2 FQNEAQ (reference sequence). CDR3 DNA sequence: TGTGCCAGCAGCTTAGTTGGCAGACTGAACACTGAAGCTTTCTTT. Translating gives CASSLVGRLNTEAFF.

The chain employs TRBV7-9 and TRBJ2-3, with D uncertain. The CDR3 has 15 amino acids. Germline V CDR1 and CDR2: SEHNR, FQNEAQ (reference sequence). Trimming took off 0 bases at V and 4 bases at J, with 11 bases between the two ends. The CDR3 DNA is TGTGCCAGCAGCTTAGCCGTTGGGCACGCAGATACGCAGTATTTT. It is translated as CASSLAVGHADTQYF.

The chain carries TRBV19 and TRBJ2-3; 10 bases are a match to TRBD2. Germline loops: CDR1 LNHDA, CDR2 SQIVND (reference sequence). The CDR3 contains 16 residues. With 7 bases clipped from V and 1 base from J, the junction kept 8 bases outside the gene matches. The CDR3 nucleotides read TGTGCCAGTACCCCCGGACTAGCGGAGGGCACAGATACGCAGTATTTT. Translating gives CASTPGLAEGTDTQYF.

The rearrangement links TRBV19 to TRBJ1-2, with D unresolved. The V end lost 8 bases, the J end lost 8 bases, and 15 bases lay between the germline ends. There are 12 residues in the CDR3. CDR1 and CDR2 from the germline V gene are LNHDA and SQIVND (reference sequence). CDR3 nucleotides: TGTGCCAGTGAGTCAGAGCTCGGGGGCTACACCTTC. It specifies CASESELGGYTF.

A few counts support this clone. The V gene is TRBV2, the J gene TRBJ2-1, with no clear D. The germline V and J ends were trimmed by 4 bases and 9 bases, with 13 bases remaining between them. Germline V gene data show CDR1 as SNHLY and CDR2 as FYNNEI. The CDR3 is 13 residues long. The CDR3 sequence is CASSGGTGVEQFF. In nucleotides, the CDR3 is TGTGCCAGCAGTGGAGGCACTGGGGTTGAGCAGTTCTTC.

This sequence joins TRBV7-9 and TRBJ1-4; D unclear. Trimming removed 5 bases from V and 6 bases from J, with 19 bases in between. The CDR3 covers 16 residues. The germline gives CDR1 SEHNR, CDR2 FQNEAQ (reference sequence). CDR3 in DNA: TGTGCCAGCAGCCGTATACTAGTGCGGTCTTATGAAAAACTGTTTTTT. It codes for CASSRILVRSYEKLFF.